This T cell receptor beta chain was sequenced for a study of blood T cell repertoires in COVID-19. About the study: T cells, B-cell-depleted T cells, or PBMCs supplied cDNA or gDNA.

In the original processing: Researchers report that nucleated cell counts were estimated from reference gene primer amplification. Produced via immunoSEQ multiplex PCR; TCRdb's table is partial and in-frame only. The D gene and trimming were derived from the DNA, and the V and J assignments and clone size from that table. The sample has 300,000 to 450,000 clones; more than 80% are singletons. Trimming took 0 bases from V and 7 from J, leaving 7 bases between them. The CDR3 contains 13 residues. CDR1 and CDR2 (germline): LGHNA, YNFKEQ. Donors were grouped by their self-reported clinical history. This clonotype was obtained from a man between 18 and 29 years old who had recovered from COVID-19. The sequenced material came from PBMCs or T cells enriched from blood (not recorded which). The chain has TRBV4-2 and TRBJ2-1; perhaps TRBD2 as D (5 bases). In DNA form, the CDR3 reads TGTGCCAGCAGCCAAGAATCGGGGAATGAGCAGTTCTTC. Translating gives CASSQESGNEQFF.